Included here is one T cell receptor (beta chain) sequence, with context. Its cognate antigen is unknown. The table came from immunoSEQ multiplex PCR; TCRdb's copy has only in-frame clones and leaves some out. The data contain more than 15,000 clones, 78% of them singletons. The CDR3 covers 15 residues. Trimming left V 2 bases short and J 1 base short, with 11 bases between. Looked up from germline, CDR1 is SNHLY and CDR2 is FYNNEI. The data stem from a study of OX40 agonist ivuxolimab in advanced cancers. Turning to the study itself: An agonistic human IgG2 monoclonal antibody against OX40 (CD134) was given.

Study outcomes and limitations: Within 6 weeks, CD4+ and CD8+ blood T cells expanded clonally at 0.1 to 3.0 mg/kg.

Samples of blood were obtained at baseline, on cycle 4 day 1, and on cycle 7 day 1. The source of this sequence is an adult with an advanced solid tumor such as melanoma, head and neck, liver or kidney cancer. Sequences were derived from CD4+ or CD8+ T cells sorted from blood, sampled in a trial of the OX40 agonist ivuxolimab. The gene calls are TRBV2 and TRBJ2-5; no clear D. The CDR3 bases are TGTGCCAGCAGTGAATCAGTGGCGCCCCAAGAGACCCAGTACTTC. This sequence encodes CASSESVAPQETQYF.